The clone carrying this TCR beta chain rates as medium-sized. Its antigen is undetermined. This record comes from a study of ipilimumab plus nivolumab after autologous stem cell transplantation. Turning to the study itself: The DLBCL cohort had primary refractory and relapsed disease, with 18-month progression-free survival of roughly 86% and 30%.

Germline-derived CDR1 and CDR2 are MGHDK and SYGVNS. CDR3 length: 13 amino acids. TCRdb's table, derived via immunoSEQ multiplex PCR, lists solely in-frame clones and lacks some. Among some 9,800 clones listed, around 84% were seen once. Ipilimumab, 1 mg/kg, started 14 to 28 days after autologous transplant. Through week 26, nivolumab 3 mg/kg IV was given weeks 1, 4, 7, 10, then biweekly. Notes on the study in general: Authors suggest TCR repertoire, Treg phenotype and gut microbiota support further study.

The sample here was PBMCs, taken in a trial of ipilimumab plus nivolumab as post-transplant consolidation. The genes are TRBV25-1 and TRBJ1-3; D remains unclear. The TCR originated in a male donor with diffuse large B-cell lymphoma. The CDR3 region is CAENGVSRNTIYF. Here the CDR3 DNA reads TGTGCAGAAAACGGGGTTTCTAGAAACACCATATATTTT.